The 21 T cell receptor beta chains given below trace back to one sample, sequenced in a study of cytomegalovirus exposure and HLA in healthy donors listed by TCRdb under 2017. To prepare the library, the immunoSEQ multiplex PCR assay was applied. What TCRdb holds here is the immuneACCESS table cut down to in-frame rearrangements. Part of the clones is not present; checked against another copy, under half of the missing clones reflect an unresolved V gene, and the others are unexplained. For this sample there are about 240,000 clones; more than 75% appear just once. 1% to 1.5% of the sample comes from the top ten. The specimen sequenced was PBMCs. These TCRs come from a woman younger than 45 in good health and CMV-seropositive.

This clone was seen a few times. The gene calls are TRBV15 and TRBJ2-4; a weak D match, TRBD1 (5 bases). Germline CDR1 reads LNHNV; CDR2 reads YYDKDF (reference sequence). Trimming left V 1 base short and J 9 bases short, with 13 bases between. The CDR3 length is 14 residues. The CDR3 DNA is TGTGCCACCAGCAGAGTATCGGACATGAGCATTCAGTACTTC. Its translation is CATSRVSDMSIQYF.

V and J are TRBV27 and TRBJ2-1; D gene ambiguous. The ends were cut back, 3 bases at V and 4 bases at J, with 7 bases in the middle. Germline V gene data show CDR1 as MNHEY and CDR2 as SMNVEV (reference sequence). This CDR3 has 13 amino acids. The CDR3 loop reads CASSFQVYNEQFF. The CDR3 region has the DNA TGTGCCAGCAGTTTTCAGGTATACAATGAGCAGTTCTTC.

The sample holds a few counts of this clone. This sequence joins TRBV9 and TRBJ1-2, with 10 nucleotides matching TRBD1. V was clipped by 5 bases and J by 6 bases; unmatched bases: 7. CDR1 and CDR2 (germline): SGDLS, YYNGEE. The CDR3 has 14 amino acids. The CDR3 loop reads CASRADRGEDGYTF. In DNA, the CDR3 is TGTGCCAGCAGAGCGGACAGGGGGGAGGATGGCTACACCTTC.

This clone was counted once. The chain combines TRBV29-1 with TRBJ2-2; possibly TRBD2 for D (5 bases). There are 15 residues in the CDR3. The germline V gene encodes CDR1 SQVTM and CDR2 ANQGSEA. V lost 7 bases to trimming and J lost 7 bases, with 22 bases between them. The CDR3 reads CSAHGPGSAGGELFF. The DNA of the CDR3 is TGCAGCGCCCACGGACCGGGTTCCGCGGGCGGGGAGCTGTTTTTT.

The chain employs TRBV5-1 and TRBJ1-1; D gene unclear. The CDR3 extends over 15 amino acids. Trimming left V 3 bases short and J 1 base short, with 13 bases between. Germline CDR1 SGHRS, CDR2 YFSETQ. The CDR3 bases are TGCGCCAGCAGCTCCACCCCGGCGGCGAACACTGAAGCTTTCTTT. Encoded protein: CASSSTPAANTEAFF.

The chain's CDR3 is CASSDSGTPPYEQYF. The CDR3 region has the DNA TGCGCCAGCAGTGATTCCGGGACACCTCCCTACGAGCAGTACTTC. The V call is TRBV10-1, the J call TRBJ2-7, with a weak D call TRBD1 (6 bases). V was clipped by 3 bases and J by 2 bases, with 14 bases between them. Germline loops: CDR1 WNHNN, CDR2 SYGVQD (reference sequence). The CDR3 is 15 amino acids.

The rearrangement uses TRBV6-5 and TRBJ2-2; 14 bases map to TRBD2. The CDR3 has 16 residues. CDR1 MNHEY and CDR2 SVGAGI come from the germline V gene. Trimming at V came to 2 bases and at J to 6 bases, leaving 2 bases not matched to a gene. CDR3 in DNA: TGTGCCAGCAGTTACCGGACTAGCGGGAGGCCCGGGGAGCTGTTTTTT. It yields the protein CASSYRTSGRPGELFF.

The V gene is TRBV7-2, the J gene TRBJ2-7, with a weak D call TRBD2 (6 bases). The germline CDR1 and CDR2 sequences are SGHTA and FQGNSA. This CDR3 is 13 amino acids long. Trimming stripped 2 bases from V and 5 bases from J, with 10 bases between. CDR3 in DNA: TGTGCCAGCAGCTTATCATCGGGGGACGAGCAGTACTTC. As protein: CASSLSSGDEQYF.

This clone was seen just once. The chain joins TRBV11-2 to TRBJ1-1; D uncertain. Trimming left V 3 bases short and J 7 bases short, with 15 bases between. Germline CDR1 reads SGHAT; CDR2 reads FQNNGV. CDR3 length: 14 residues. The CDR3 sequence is CASSLMFMAGEAFF. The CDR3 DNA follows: TGTGCCAGCAGCTTGATGTTTATGGCTGGTGAAGCTTTCTTT.

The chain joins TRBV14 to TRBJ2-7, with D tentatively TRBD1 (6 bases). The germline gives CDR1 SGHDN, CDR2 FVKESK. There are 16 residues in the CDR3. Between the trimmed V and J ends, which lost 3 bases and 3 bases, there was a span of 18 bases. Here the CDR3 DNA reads TGTGCCAGCAGCCAGGGCTGGCAGGGGCAAGACTACGAGCAGTACTTC. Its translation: CASSQGWQGQDYEQYF.

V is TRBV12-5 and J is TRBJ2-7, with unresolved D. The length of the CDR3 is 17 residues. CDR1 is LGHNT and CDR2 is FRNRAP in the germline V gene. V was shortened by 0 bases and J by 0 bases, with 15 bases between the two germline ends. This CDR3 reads CASGLVLTSGYSYEQYF. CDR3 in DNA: TGTGCTAGTGGTTTGGTACTCACGTCAGGATACTCCTACGAGCAGTACTTC.

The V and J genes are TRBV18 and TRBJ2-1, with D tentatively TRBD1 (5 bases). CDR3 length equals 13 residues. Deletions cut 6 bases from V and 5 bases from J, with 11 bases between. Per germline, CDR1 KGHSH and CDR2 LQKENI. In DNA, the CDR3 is TGTGCCAGCTCGCCGACAGTCGACAATGAGCAGTTCTTC. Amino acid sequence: CASSPTVDNEQFF. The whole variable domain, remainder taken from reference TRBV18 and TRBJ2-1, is NAGVMQNPRHLVRRRGQEARLRCSPMKGHSHVYWYRQLPEEGLKFMVYLQKENIIDESGMPKERFSAEFPKEGPSILRIQQVVRGDSAAYFCASSPTVDNEQFFGPGTRLTVL.

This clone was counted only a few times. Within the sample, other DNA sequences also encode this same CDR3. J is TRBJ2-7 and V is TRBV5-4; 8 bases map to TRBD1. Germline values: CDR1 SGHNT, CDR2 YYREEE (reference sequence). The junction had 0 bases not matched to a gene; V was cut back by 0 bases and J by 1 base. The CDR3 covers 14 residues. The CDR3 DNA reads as TGTGCCAGCAGCTTGGGGGACAGGTCCTACGAGCAGTACTTC. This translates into CASSLGDRSYEQYF.

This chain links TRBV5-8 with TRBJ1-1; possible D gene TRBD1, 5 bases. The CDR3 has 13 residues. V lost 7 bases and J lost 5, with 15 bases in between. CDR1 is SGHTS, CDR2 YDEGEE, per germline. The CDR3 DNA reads TGTGCCAGCGGTAGTAGGGGCGCGACTGAAGCTTTCTTT. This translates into CASGSRGATEAFF.

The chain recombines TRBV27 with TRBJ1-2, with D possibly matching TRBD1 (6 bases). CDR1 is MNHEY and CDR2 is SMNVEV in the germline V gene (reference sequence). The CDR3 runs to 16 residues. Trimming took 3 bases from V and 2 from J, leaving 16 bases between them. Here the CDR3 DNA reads TGTGCCAGCAGTTTTTCGGCAGGGGAATTCAACTATGGCTACACCTTC. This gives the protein CASSFSAGEFNYGYTF.

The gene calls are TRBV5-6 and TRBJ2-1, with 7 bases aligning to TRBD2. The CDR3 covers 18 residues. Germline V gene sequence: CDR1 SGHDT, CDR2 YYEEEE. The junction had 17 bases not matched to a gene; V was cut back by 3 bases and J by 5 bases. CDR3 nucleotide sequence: TGTGCCAGCAGCTCCTCACCCCACAAGACCGGGACTAACAATGAGCAGTTCTTC. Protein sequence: CASSSSPHKTGTNNEQFF. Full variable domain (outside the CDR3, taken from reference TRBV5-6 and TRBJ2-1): DAGVTQSPTHLIKTRGQQVTLRCSPKSGHDTVSWYQQALGQGPQFIFQYYEEEERQRGNFPDRFSGHQFPNYSSELNVNALLLGDSALYLCASSSSPHKTGTNNEQFFGPGTRLTVL.

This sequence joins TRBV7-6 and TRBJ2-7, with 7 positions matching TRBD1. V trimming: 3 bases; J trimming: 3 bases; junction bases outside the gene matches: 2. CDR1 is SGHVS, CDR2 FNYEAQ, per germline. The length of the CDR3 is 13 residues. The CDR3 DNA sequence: TGTGCCAGCAGCTTGGGGGACAGCTACGAGCAGTACTTC. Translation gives CASSLGDSYEQYF.

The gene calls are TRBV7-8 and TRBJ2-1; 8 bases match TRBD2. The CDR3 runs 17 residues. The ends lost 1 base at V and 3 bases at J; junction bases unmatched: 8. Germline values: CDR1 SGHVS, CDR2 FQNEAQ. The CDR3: CASSLGLLAGYYNEQFF. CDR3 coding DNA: TGTGCCAGCAGCTTAGGGTTGCTAGCGGGTTACTACAATGAGCAGTTCTTC.

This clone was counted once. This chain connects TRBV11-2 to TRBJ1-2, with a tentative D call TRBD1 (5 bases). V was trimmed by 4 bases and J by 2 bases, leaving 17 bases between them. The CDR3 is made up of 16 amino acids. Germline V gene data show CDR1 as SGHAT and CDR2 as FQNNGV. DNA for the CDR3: TGTGCCAGCAGCTCCATCCTGAGGGACTCCAACTATGGCTACACCTTC. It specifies CASSSILRDSNYGYTF.

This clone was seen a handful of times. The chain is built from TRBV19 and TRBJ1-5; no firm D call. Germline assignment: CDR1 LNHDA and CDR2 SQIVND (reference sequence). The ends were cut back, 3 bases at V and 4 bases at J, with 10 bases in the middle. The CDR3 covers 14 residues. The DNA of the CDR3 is TGTGCCAGTAGTATGGAGGTCCTTAATCAGCCCCAGCATTTT. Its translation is CASSMEVLNQPQHF.

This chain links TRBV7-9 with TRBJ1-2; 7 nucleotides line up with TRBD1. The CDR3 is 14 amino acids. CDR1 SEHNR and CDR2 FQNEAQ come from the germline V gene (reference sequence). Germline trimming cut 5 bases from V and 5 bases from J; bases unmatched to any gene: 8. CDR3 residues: CASSAGGIPYGYTF. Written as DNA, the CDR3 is TGTGCCAGCAGCGCAGGGGGGATTCCATATGGCTACACCTTC. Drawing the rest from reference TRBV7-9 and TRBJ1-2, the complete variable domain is DTGVSQNPRHKITKRGQNVTFRCDPISEHNRLYWYRQTLGQGPEFLTYFQNEAQLEKSRLLSDRFSAERPKGSFSTLEIQRTEQGDSAMYLCASSAGGIPYGYTFGSGTRLTVV.